The present T cell receptor beta chain was sequenced within a study of blood T cell repertoires in COVID-19. Whole-study context: COVID-19 samples, acute and convalescent, were from the United States, Italy and Spain.

Generated by immunoSEQ multiplex PCR, the TCRdb table keeps only in-frame clones and is missing some. The repertoire includes 150,000 to 250,000 clones, 94% of them detected once, and about 0.76% sits in the top ten. Sequences were obtained from peripheral blood. The receptor was derived from a man in his thirties or forties with COVID-19, enrolled during active disease.

The CDR3 sequence: CASSLETAFNTEAFF. DNA of the CDR3: TGCGCCAGCAGCTTGGAAACAGCCTTTAACACTGAAGCTTTCTTT. The chain links TRBV5-1 to TRBJ1-1, with D uncertain. Germline assignment: CDR1 SGHRS and CDR2 YFSETQ. V lost 0 bases, J lost 2 bases, and 11 bases lay in between. This CDR3 is 15 amino acids long.